These 7 T cell receptor beta chains originate from one sample sequenced in a study of cytomegalovirus exposure and HLA in healthy donors. This PCR relied on a set of 60 Vbeta primers and 13 Jbeta primers. Sequencing used immunoSEQ multiplex PCR; TCRdb keeps in-frame clones, though not all of them. The repertoire has roughly 120,000 clones, roughly 80% of them found once; the top ten carry around 28%. The source material was PBMCs. The receptors were gathered from a man aged 60-69 years in good health and CMV-seropositive.

The CDR3 reads CASSDKMGNRSSYNEQFF. CDR3 DNA: TGTGCCAGCAGCGACAAGATGGGGAACAGGAGCTCCTACAATGAGCAGTTCTTC. The rearrangement uses TRBV9 and TRBJ2-1; a possible D gene is TRBD1 (5 bases). Germline lookup yields CDR1 SGDLS and CDR2 YYNGEE. V lost 3 bases to trimming and J lost 0 bases, with 19 bases between them. The length of the CDR3 is 18 residues.

V and J are TRBV6-6 and TRBJ2-7; 10 positions match TRBD1. The CDR3 runs 14 residues. With 6 bases clipped from V and 2 bases from J, the junction kept 4 bases outside the gene matches. Per germline, CDR1 MNHNY and CDR2 SVGAGI (reference sequence). As DNA, the CDR3 is TGTGCCAGCAGGTCCGGGACAGGGGCCTACGAGCAGTACTTC. It translates to CASRSGTGAYEQYF.

The gene calls are TRBV2 and TRBJ1-5, with 8 bases aligning to TRBD1. V shed 9 bases, J shed 3 bases, and the junction held 16 bases outside the gene matches. Germline lookup yields CDR1 SNHLY and CDR2 FYNNEI. The CDR3 covers 17 residues. CDR3 sequence reads: CASAGPRGPRDNQPQHF. Here the CDR3 DNA reads TGTGCCAGTGCGGGCCCCAGGGGGCCGAGGGACAATCAGCCCCAGCATTTT.

This clone was observed a few times. The rearrangement uses TRBV6-1 and TRBJ2-3; 7 nucleotides agree with TRBD2. The CDR3 consists of 14 residues. The germline V gene encodes CDR1 MNHNS and CDR2 SASEGT. Unmatched junction bases numbered 2, after V lost 0 bases and J lost 5 bases. The CDR3 nucleotides read TGTGCCAGCAGTGAAGCGCGCGGGGGAGATACGCAGTATTTT. As protein: CASSEARGGDTQYF.

CDR3 DNA sequence: TGCACCACAAAGGCAGGGGAAAAACTGTTTTTT. Protein sequence: CTTKAGEKLFF. The rearrangement joins TRBV29-1 to TRBJ1-4, with D possibly matching TRBD1 (5 bases). The CDR3 extends over 11 amino acids. Looked up from germline, CDR1 is SQVTM and CDR2 is ANQGSEA.

This sequence joins TRBV27 and TRBJ1-5; 9 bases map to TRBD1. Germline V gene sequence: CDR1 MNHEY, CDR2 SMNVEV (reference sequence). Trimming cost V 2 bases and J 5 bases; bases outside gene matches: 1. The CDR3 consists of 14 residues. This CDR3 is CASSLGTGHQPQHF. The CDR3 coding sequence is TGTGCCAGCAGTTTAGGGACAGGGCATCAGCCCCAGCATTTT.

The rearrangement uses TRBV5-1 and TRBJ1-2; 8 bases are a match to TRBD1. The CDR3 loop spans 15 amino acids. Germline CDR1 reads SGHRS; CDR2 reads YFSETQ. After removal of 3 bases from V and 6 bases from J, the junction contained 10 bases not matched to a gene. CDR3 sequence (DNA): TGCGCCAGCAGCTCGGAGCCGACAGGGGATAATGGCTACACCTTC. Translated: CASSSEPTGDNGYTF.